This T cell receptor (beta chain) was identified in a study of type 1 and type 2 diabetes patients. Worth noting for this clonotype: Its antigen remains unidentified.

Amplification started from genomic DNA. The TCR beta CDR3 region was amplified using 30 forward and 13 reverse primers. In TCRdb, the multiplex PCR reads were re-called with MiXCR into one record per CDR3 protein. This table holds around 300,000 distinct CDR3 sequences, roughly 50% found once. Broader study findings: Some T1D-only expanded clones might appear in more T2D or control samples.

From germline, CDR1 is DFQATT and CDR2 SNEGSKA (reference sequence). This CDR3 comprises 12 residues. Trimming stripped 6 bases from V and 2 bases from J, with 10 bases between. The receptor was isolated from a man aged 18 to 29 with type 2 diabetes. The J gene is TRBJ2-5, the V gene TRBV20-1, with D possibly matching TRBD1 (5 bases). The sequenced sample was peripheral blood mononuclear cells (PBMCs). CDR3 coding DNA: TGCAGTGCAACGACAGATCAAGAGACCCAGTACTTC. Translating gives CSATTDQETQYF.